Below are 16 T cell receptor beta chains sequenced from a single sample in a study of shared clonotypes between healthy human individuals. Terminally differentiated effector memory CD45RA+ cells were left out of the naive CD8 fraction, which was CD45RO-negative and positively selected for CCR7. Assay used: immunoSEQ multiplex PCR; TCRdb lists only in-frame clones, some missing. Of under 600,000 clones listed, roughly 98% are singletons. The material sequenced was naive CD8+ T cells sorted from blood. Every receptor here comes from a man aged 25-40 years in good health.

The V call is TRBV15, the J call TRBJ2-3, with a possible D match to TRBD1 (6 bases). The CDR3 loop spans 13 amino acids. V was cut by 9 bases and J by 6 bases, with 16 bases left in between. The germline V gene has CDR1 LNHNV and CDR2 YYDKDF (reference sequence). The CDR3 DNA sequence: TGTGCCACAAACAGGGAGACAAGGGATACGCAGTATTTT. Protein: CATNRETRDTQYF.

The sample holds one count of this clone. The gene calls are TRBV11-3 and TRBJ2-1; possible D gene TRBD2, 5 bases. Trimming cost V 1 base and J 6 bases, with 7 bases left between them. The CDR3 sequence is 13 residues long. CDR1 and CDR2 (germline): SGHNT, YENEEA. The CDR3 DNA reads TGTGCCAGCAGCTTAGGTGGGAGCAATGAGCAGTTCTTC. Its translation is CASSLGGSNEQFF. Combining the CDR3 with reference TRBV11-3 and TRBJ2-1 gives the whole variable domain EAGVVQSPRYKIIEKKQPVAFWCNPISGHNTLYWYLQNLGQGPELLIRYENEEAVDDSQLPKDRFSAERLKGVDSTLKIQPAELGDSAVYLCASSLGGSNEQFFGPGTRLTVL.

The chain joins TRBV25-1 to TRBJ2-5; 8 bases agree with TRBD2. The CDR3 is made up of 17 amino acids. V was clipped by 1 base and J by 1 base; unmatched bases: 8. Germline values: CDR1 MGHDK, CDR2 SYGVNS. CDR3 in amino acids: CASSESSPTSAQETQYF. CDR3 nucleotides: TGTGCCAGCAGTGAATCCTCCCCGACTAGCGCCCAAGAGACCCAGTACTTC. Full variable domain (rest looked up from reference TRBV25-1 and TRBJ2-5): EADIYQTPRYLVIGTGKKITLECSQTMGHDKMYWYQQDPGMELHLIHYSYGVNSTEKGDLSSESTVSRIRTEHFPLTLESARPSHTSQYLCASSESSPTSAQETQYFGPGTRLLVL.

Comments on this clone: Different DNA sequences within this sample yield the same CDR3. The chain joins TRBV27 to TRBJ2-1; 7 positions agree with TRBD2. Germline values: CDR1 MNHEY, CDR2 SMNVEV (reference sequence). This CDR3 comprises 15 residues. Trimming took 6 bases from V and 0 from J; bases not matched to a gene: 5. CDR3 nucleotide sequence: TGTGCCAGCAGATCCGGGACTAACTCCTACAATGAGCAGTTCTTC. It codes for CASRSGTNSYNEQFF.

The chain has TRBV29-1 and TRBJ2-1; a weak D match, TRBD1 (6 bases). V shed 7 bases and J shed 6 bases, with 16 bases lying between them. The CDR3 is made up of 13 amino acids. CDR1 SQVTM and CDR2 ANQGSEA come from the germline V gene. The CDR3 reads CSATGQSSNEQFF. Here the CDR3 DNA reads TGCAGCGCTACGGGACAATCCAGCAATGAGCAGTTCTTC.

This chain links TRBV27 with TRBJ2-7; no definite D call. From germline, CDR1 is MNHEY and CDR2 SMNVEV (reference sequence). V lost 1 base to trimming and J lost 3 bases, with 10 bases between them. The CDR3 has 14 amino acids. In DNA, the CDR3 is TGTGCCAGCAGTTTATTTGCGAACCACTACGAGCAGTACTTC. This encodes CASSLFANHYEQYF.

This clone was found once. The chain joins TRBV5-4 to TRBJ2-1, with TRBD2 matching over 7 bases. The CDR3 has 14 residues. The germline CDR1 and CDR2 sequences are SGHNT and YYREEE (reference sequence). J was trimmed by 8 bases and V by 4 bases; bases with no gene match: 9. Here the CDR3 reads CASSGGSGLDEQFF. CDR3 in DNA: TGTGCCAGCAGCGGCGGGAGTGGGTTGGATGAGCAGTTCTTC.

The chain recombines TRBV9 with TRBJ1-2; TRBD1 is a possible D gene (5 bases). This CDR3 spans 14 amino acids. Germline CDR1 is SGDLS and CDR2 is YYNGEE. V shed 0 bases and J shed 7 bases, with 13 bases lying between them. CDR3 in amino acids: CASSVGWGLSGYTF. The CDR3 DNA follows: TGTGCCAGCAGCGTAGGTTGGGGACTCTCTGGCTACACCTTC.

The chain links TRBV9 to TRBJ1-2; unclear D gene. The germline gives CDR1 SGDLS, CDR2 YYNGEE. Between the trimmed V and J ends, which lost 3 bases and 3 bases, there was a span of 12 bases. The CDR3 consists of 14 residues. The CDR3 spells CASSGRRVDYGYTF. The CDR3 DNA sequence: TGTGCCAGCAGCGGTCGGAGGGTGGACTATGGCTACACCTTC. Filled out from reference TRBV9 and TRBJ1-2, the complete variable domain reads DSGVTQTPKHLITATGQRVTLRCSPRSGDLSVYWYQQSLDQGLQFLIQYYNGEERAKGNILERFSAQQFPDLHSELNLSSLELGDSALYFCASSGRRVDYGYTFGSGTRLTVV.

The rearrangement uses TRBV6-5 and TRBJ2-3, with no clear D. Germline values: CDR1 MNHEY, CDR2 SVGAGI. CDR3 size: 14 residues. Trimming stripped 6 bases from V and 4 bases from J, with 14 bases between. The CDR3 nucleotides are TGTGCCAGCAGCGTCCTTGGAACCCCAGATACGCAGTATTTT. Its protein is CASSVLGTPDTQYF.

The rearrangement links TRBV27 to TRBJ2-7, with TRBD2 matching over 7 bases. J was trimmed by 4 bases and V by 5 bases; bases with no gene match: 8. From germline, CDR1 is MNHEY and CDR2 SMNVEV (reference sequence). The CDR3 loop spans 14 amino acids. The CDR3, as DNA: TGTGCCAGCAGTAGGGGCGGGAGCAGGTACGAGCAGTACTTC. Translation gives CASSRGGSRYEQYF.

The chain recombines TRBV7-9 with TRBJ2-7, with unresolved D. The CDR3 loop spans 14 amino acids. CDR1 and CDR2 (germline): SEHNR, FQNEAQ (reference sequence). V lost 1 base, J lost 3 bases, and 10 bases lay in between. The chain's CDR3 is CASSLVAESYEQYF. Here the CDR3 DNA reads TGTGCCAGCAGCTTAGTGGCGGAGAGCTACGAGCAGTACTTC.

V is TRBV29-1 and J is TRBJ1-2, with 9 positions matching TRBD1. This CDR3 has 13 amino acids. V shed 6 bases, J shed 3 bases, and the junction held 5 bases outside the gene matches. Germline CDR1 is SQVTM and CDR2 is ANQGSEA. The CDR3 DNA follows: TGCAGCGTAGGGACAGGGTCCGACTATGGCTACACCTTC. This sequence encodes CSVGTGSDYGYTF.

The chain combines TRBV5-4 with TRBJ2-1; 7 bases are shared with TRBD2. Looked up from germline, CDR1 is SGHNT and CDR2 is YYREEE (reference sequence). The CDR3 runs 13 residues. Unmatched junction bases numbered 6, after V lost 3 bases and J lost 9 bases. CDR3 nucleotides: TGTGCCAGCAGCTGGGGGGGGTCTATTGAGCAGTTCTTC. As protein: CASSWGGSIEQFF.

The chain has TRBV15 and TRBJ2-7; TRBD1 is a possible D gene (7 bases). Per germline, CDR1 LNHNV and CDR2 YYDKDF (reference sequence). This CDR3 contains 16 residues. V lost 1 base to trimming and J lost 2 bases, with 15 bases between them. The CDR3 reads CATSRGAGQRAYEQYF. DNA of the CDR3: TGTGCCACCAGCAGAGGGGCGGGACAGAGAGCCTACGAGCAGTACTTC.

This chain uses TRBV7-9 with TRBJ1-2; 7 bases line up with TRBD1. Germline-derived CDR1 and CDR2 are SEHNR and FQNEAQ (reference sequence). The V gene end was trimmed by 5 bases and the J gene end by 4 bases; junction bases not matched to a gene: 7. This CDR3 contains 14 residues. CDR3 nucleotides: TGTGCCAGCAGCGAAGGACAGGTGCTCTATGGCTACACCTTC. This gives the protein CASSEGQVLYGYTF. The whole variable domain, filled in from reference TRBV7-9 and TRBJ1-2, reads DTGVSQNPRHKITKRGQNVTFRCDPISEHNRLYWYRQTLGQGPEFLTYFQNEAQLEKSRLLSDRFSAERPKGSFSTLEIQRTEQGDSAMYLCASSEGQVLYGYTFGSGTRLTVV.